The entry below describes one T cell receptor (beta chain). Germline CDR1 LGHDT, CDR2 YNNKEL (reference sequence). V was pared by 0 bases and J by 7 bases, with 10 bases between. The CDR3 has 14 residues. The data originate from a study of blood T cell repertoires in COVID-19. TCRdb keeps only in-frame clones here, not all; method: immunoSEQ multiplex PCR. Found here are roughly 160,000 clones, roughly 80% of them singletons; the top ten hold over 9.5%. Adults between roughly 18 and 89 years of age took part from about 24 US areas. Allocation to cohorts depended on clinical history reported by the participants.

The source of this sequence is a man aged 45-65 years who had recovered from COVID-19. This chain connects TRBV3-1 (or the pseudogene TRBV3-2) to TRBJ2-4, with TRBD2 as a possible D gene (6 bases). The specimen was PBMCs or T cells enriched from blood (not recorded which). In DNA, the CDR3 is TGTGCCAGCAGCCAAGACCCTGGGGGGAACATTCAGTACTTC. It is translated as CASSQDPGGNIQYF.